Each of the 27 T cell receptor beta chains below was sequenced from the same sample in a study of beta chain features in type 1 diabetes. Every isolated RNA sample was fully reverse transcribed, so sequencing captured expressed TCRB transcripts. The assay was immunoSEQ multiplex PCR, and TCRdb's table has in-frame clones only and misses some. The sample includes under 250,000 clones, 14% seen only once; the top ten take 0.025% to 0.03%. Sequencing input: naive CD4+ T cells from blood. All receptors come from a woman aged 40 to 49 in good health.

The V and J genes are TRBV5-1 and TRBJ2-1; D call uncertain. This CDR3 has 15 amino acids. V shed 4 bases and J shed 5 bases, with 16 bases lying between them. CDR1 and CDR2 from the germline V gene are SGHRS and YFSETQ. CDR3 in DNA: TGCGCCAGCAGCCCGTGGGCCAGTAGAGACAATGAGCAGTTCTTC. Translated: CASSPWASRDNEQFF.

This clone has more than one count but fewer than ten. CDR3 protein: CAISDSTGPGEKLFF. In DNA form, the CDR3 reads TGTGCCATCAGTGATTCGACAGGTCCAGGAGAAAAACTGTTTTTT. The chain has TRBV10-3 and TRBJ1-4; D is perhaps TRBD1 (6 bases). Trimming removed 3 bases at V and 8 bases at J, with 16 bases between. CDR3 length equals 15 residues. The V gene's germline CDR1 is ENHRY and CDR2 SYGVKD.

The chain is built from TRBV7-2 and TRBJ1-6; D is perhaps TRBD1 (5 bases). The V and J ends lost 3 bases and 7 bases respectively, with 13 bases between them. The length of the CDR3 is 15 residues. In germline, CDR1 is SGHTA, CDR2 FQGNSA. In DNA form, the CDR3 reads TGTGCCAGCAGCTTGCGACAGCCCGACAATTCACCCCTCCACTTT. Amino acids: CASSLRQPDNSPLHF.

The J gene is TRBJ2-1, the V gene TRBV11-1; a possible D gene is TRBD2 (6 bases). CDR1 is SGHAT, CDR2 FQDESV, per germline (reference sequence). V lost 3 bases, J lost 4 bases, and 19 bases lay in between. The CDR3 is 17 residues long. Written as DNA, the CDR3 is TGTGCCAGCAGCTTCAGCGCAAGGGTTGGGGGGTACAATGAGCAGTTCTTC. It yields the protein CASSFSARVGGYNEQFF.

There are a few counts of this clone. The rearrangement uses TRBV2 and TRBJ2-2; D not resolved. CDR1 is SNHLY and CDR2 is FYNNEI in the germline V gene. This CDR3 has 12 residues. The V and J ends lost 1 base and 7 bases respectively, with 4 bases between them. CDR3 coding DNA: TGTGCCAGCAGTGAAGTCGTCGGGGAGCTGTTTTTT. It yields the protein CASSEVVGELFF.

This clone showed up just a few times. The chain is built from TRBV6-4 and TRBJ2-1; D gene unclear. This CDR3 has 15 residues. Germline V CDR1 and CDR2: MRHNA, SNTAGT. Deletions cut 5 bases from V and 9 bases from J, with 20 bases between. The CDR3 DNA follows: TGTGCCAGCAGTTTTTCCGCGGCTAGTGTCGGTGAGCAGTTCTTC. This translates into CASSFSAASVGEQFF.

J is TRBJ2-5 and V is TRBV7-9, with a possible D match to TRBD1 (6 bases). Trimming shortened V by 4 bases and J by 2 bases, and 8 bases separated the two germline ends. CDR1 and CDR2 from the germline V gene are SEHNR and FQNEAQ (reference sequence). The CDR3 totals 13 residues. As DNA, the CDR3 is TGTGCCAGCAGCTCAGGGGCTCAAGAGACCCAGTACTTC. It yields the protein CASSSGAQETQYF.

This clone occurred a few times. The chain links TRBV7-2 to TRBJ2-3; possibly TRBD1 for D (5 bases). The CDR3 is 12 amino acids. From germline, CDR1 is SGHTA and CDR2 FQGNSA. Trimming removed 1 base at V and 12 bases at J, with 11 bases between. This CDR3 is CASSLERTTQYF. In DNA form, the CDR3 reads TGTGCCAGCAGCTTAGAACGGACAACCCAGTATTTT.

J is TRBJ2-1 and V is TRBV5-4; unclear D gene. V lost 4 bases to trimming and J lost 5 bases, with 13 bases between them. Germline CDR1 SGHNT, CDR2 YYREEE (reference sequence). This CDR3 comprises 14 residues. CDR3 coding DNA: TGTGCCAGCAGCCAAGACCCTAGGAACAATGAGCAGTTCTTC. Its protein product is CASSQDPRNNEQFF.

CDR3 in amino acids: CASSETGLNTGELFF. In DNA form, the CDR3 reads TGCGCCAGCAGCGAAACGGGACTGAACACCGGGGAGCTGTTTTTT. The chain has TRBV4-1 and TRBJ2-2, with a possible D match to TRBD2 (6 bases). Trimming took 5 bases from V and 1 from J, leaving 11 bases between them. CDR3 length equals 15 residues. CDR1 and CDR2 from the germline V gene are MGHRA and YSYEKL.

The chain employs TRBV28 and TRBJ1-2; 7 nucleotides align to TRBD1. There are 11 residues in the CDR3. Unmatched junction bases numbered 1, after V lost 10 bases and J lost 2 bases. Germline CDR1 reads MDHEN; CDR2 reads SYDVKM. The CDR3 nucleotides read TGTGCCACGACAGGGAACTATGGCTACACCTTC. The encoded protein is CATTGNYGYTF.

In this sample, this clone turned up a few times. The chain joins TRBV6-1 to TRBJ2-5; no definite D call. Germline values: CDR1 MNHNS, CDR2 SASEGT. The CDR3 extends over 12 amino acids. V lost 5 bases and J lost 7, with 11 bases in between. The CDR3 DNA is TGTGCCAGCAGTCTATCATTTGGGACCCAGTACTTC. Amino acids: CASSLSFGTQYF.

The chain has TRBV6-4 and TRBJ1-1; D perhaps matches TRBD1 (5 bases). Germline values: CDR1 MRHNA, CDR2 SNTAGT. This CDR3 has 13 residues. V gave up 6 bases and J gave up 3 bases, with 11 bases separating them. CDR3 bases: TGTGCCAGCAGCGCCTGGGGCTACACTGAAGCTTTCTTT. Its protein product is CASSAWGYTEAFF.

The V and J genes are TRBV6-5 and TRBJ1-4; D uncertain. The CDR3 sequence is 14 residues long. Trimming left V 5 bases short and J 0 bases short, with 7 bases between. Germline V gene sequence: CDR1 MNHEY, CDR2 SVGAGI. The CDR3 sequence is CASSRTATNEKLFF. In DNA form, the CDR3 reads TGTGCCAGCAGTAGGACTGCAACTAATGAAAAACTGTTTTTT.

The chain recombines TRBV6-1 with TRBJ2-7; tentative D call: TRBD2 (6 bases). Trimming took off 7 bases at V and 2 bases at J, with 15 bases between the two ends. The CDR3 consists of 14 residues. Germline-derived CDR1 and CDR2 are MNHNS and SASEGT. The CDR3 DNA reads TGTGCCAGCATCGCCGGGACTGTCGCCTACGAGCAGTACTTC. Protein sequence: CASIAGTVAYEQYF.

This clone was found a few times. The chain employs TRBV19 and TRBJ2-7; 8 bases agree with TRBD1. The CDR3 covers 14 residues. J lost 4 bases, V lost 5 bases, and 7 bases had no gene match. Germline loops: CDR1 LNHDA, CDR2 SQIVND (reference sequence). The CDR3 region is CASSPGGFVYEQYF. DNA of the CDR3: TGTGCCAGTAGTCCAGGGGGCTTTGTGTACGAGCAGTACTTC.

This clone was found a few times. The rearrangement links TRBV7-8 to TRBJ2-3; D perhaps matches TRBD1 (5 bases). Trimming removed 5 bases from V and 4 bases from J, with 16 bases in between. CDR1 and CDR2 from the germline V gene are SGHVS and FQNEAQ. The CDR3 extends over 15 amino acids. This CDR3 is CASSPRRAGPDTQYF. In DNA, the CDR3 is TGTGCCAGCAGCCCTCGCCGGGCAGGGCCAGATACGCAGTATTTT.

CDR3 DNA sequence: TGCGCCAGCAGCTTGACAGGGAACCAAGAGACCCAGTACTTC. It codes for CASSLTGNQETQYF. V and J are TRBV5-1 and TRBJ2-5; D is perhaps TRBD1 (6 bases). The CDR3 totals 14 residues. Per germline, CDR1 SGHRS and CDR2 YFSETQ. V lost 1 base, J lost 0 bases, and 7 bases lay in between.

This clone has just a few counts. The chain carries TRBV4-3 and TRBJ2-6; TRBD2 might be the D (7 bases). The CDR3 contains 18 residues. The germline V gene has CDR1 LGHNA and CDR2 YSLEER. V was pared by 3 bases and J by 3 bases, with 18 bases between. The chain's CDR3 is CASSHSRGGSYGANVLTF. The DNA of the CDR3 is TGCGCCAGCAGCCACTCCAGGGGAGGGTCTTATGGGGCCAACGTCCTGACTTTC.

This clone was picked up a small number of times. V and J are TRBV19 and TRBJ1-4; tentative D call: TRBD1 (6 bases). Per the germline V gene, CDR1 is LNHDA and CDR2 is SQIVND (reference sequence). The CDR3 runs 15 residues. V dropped 9 bases and J dropped 5 bases, with 19 bases sitting between them. The CDR3 loop is CASEQPGDKNEKLFF. CDR3 bases: TGTGCCAGCGAACAACCAGGGGACAAAAATGAAAAACTGTTTTTT.

This clone was observed a single time. This chain links TRBV6-6 with TRBJ2-5, with D unclear. Germline-derived CDR1 and CDR2 are MNHNY and SVGAGI (reference sequence). The CDR3 is made up of 11 amino acids. Trimming cost V 7 bases and J 5 bases, with 8 bases left between them. The CDR3 region has the DNA TGTGCCAGCACCCCACGGGAGACCCAGTACTTC. Amino acid sequence: CASTPRETQYF.

This clone was observed many times. The gene calls are TRBV28 and TRBJ2-7, with TRBD1 as a possible D gene (7 bases). The CDR3 sequence is 15 residues long. Trimming removed 5 bases at V and 7 bases at J, with 21 bases between. Germline V gene data show CDR1 as MDHEN and CDR2 as SYDVKM. This chain's CDR3 is CASSTAGQSPVEQYF. CDR3 DNA sequence: TGTGCCAGCAGTACCGCGGGACAGTCACCTGTTGAGCAGTACTTC. The entire variable domain, with the rest obtained from reference TRBV28 and TRBJ2-7, is as follows: DVKVTQSSRYLVKRTGEKVFLECVQDMDHENMFWYRQDPGLGLRLIYFSYDVKMKEKGDIPEGYSVSREKKERFSLILESASTNQTSMYLCASSTAGQSPVEQYFGPGTRLTVT.

This clone was picked up a small number of times. The J gene is TRBJ2-3, the V gene TRBV5-1; TRBD2 matches at 8 bases. The CDR3 loop spans 15 amino acids. Germline-derived CDR1 and CDR2 are SGHRS and YFSETQ. The trim removed 0 bases at V and 6 bases at J, leaving 6 bases unmatched. DNA for the CDR3: TGCGCCAGCAGCTTGGCCGGGAGGGGTACGGATACGCAGTATTTT. Translating gives CASSLAGRGTDTQYF. The whole variable domain, remainder taken from reference TRBV5-1 and TRBJ2-3, is KAGVTQTPRYLIKTRGQQVTLSCSPISGHRSVSWYQQTPGQGLQFLFEYFSETQRNKGNFPGRFSGRQFSNSRSEMNVSTLELGDSALYLCASSLAGRGTDTQYFGPGTRLTVL.

This clone came up a few times. The V and J genes are TRBV27 and TRBJ1-1; the D gene is possibly TRBD1 (5 bases). Germline values: CDR1 MNHEY, CDR2 SMNVEV (reference sequence). The germline V and J ends were trimmed by 4 bases and 5 bases, with 11 bases remaining between them. The CDR3 runs 13 residues. CDR3 protein: CASSSVRETEAFF. The CDR3 bases are TGTGCCAGCAGTTCTGTCAGGGAAACTGAAGCTTTCTTT.

In its sample, this clone was seen a few times. This chain joins TRBV19 and TRBJ1-2, with TRBD1 matching 7 bases. V was clipped by 8 bases and J by 2 bases; unmatched bases: 5. This CDR3 has 13 residues. The germline V gene has CDR1 LNHDA and CDR2 SQIVND (reference sequence). Here the CDR3 reads CASEKDRNYGYTF. In DNA form, the CDR3 reads TGTGCCAGTGAAAAGGACAGGAACTATGGCTACACCTTC. Using reference TRBV19 and TRBJ1-2 for the parts outside the CDR3, the full variable domain is DGGITQSPKYLFRKEGQNVTLSCEQNLNHDAMYWYRQDPGQGLRLIYYSQIVNDFQKGDIAEGYSVSREKKESFPLTVTSAQKNPTAFYLCASEKDRNYGYTFGSGTRLTVV.

This clone has only a few counts. The rearrangement joins TRBV7-9 to TRBJ1-1, with a tentative D call TRBD1 (6 bases). The V end lost 1 base, the J end lost 4 bases, and 10 bases lay between the germline ends. The CDR3 loop spans 14 amino acids. The germline gives CDR1 SEHNR, CDR2 FQNEAQ (reference sequence). The CDR3 nucleotides are TGTGCCAGCAGCTTAGAAGCAGGGGTCACTGAAGCTTTCTTT. It specifies CASSLEAGVTEAFF.

This clone came up a few times. The sample contains more than one DNA sequence encoding this CDR3. V and J are TRBV6-5 and TRBJ2-7; D is undetermined. Germline V CDR1 and CDR2: MNHEY, SVGAGI. The ends were cut back, 0 bases at V and 2 bases at J, with 11 bases in the middle. The CDR3 extends over 15 amino acids. The CDR3 DNA reads as TGTGCCAGCAGTTACTCGATAGCCGGTGCCTACGAGCAGTACTTC. Protein sequence: CASSYSIAGAYEQYF.